A single sample gave rise to the 7 T cell receptor beta chains below, sequenced in a study of cytomegalovirus exposure and HLA in healthy donors. It was with 60 Vbeta and 13 Jbeta primers that the PCR ran. Data came from immunoSEQ multiplex PCR; TCRdb stores just in-frame clones and leaves some out. The sample lists some 100,000 clones, about 75% occurring once. Sequences were obtained from PBMCs. Receptor source: a young woman in good health and CMV-seropositive.

This clone was counted a few times. J is TRBJ2-1 and V is TRBV30; 8 nucleotides align to TRBD2. Germline-derived CDR1 and CDR2 are GTSNPN and SVGIG (reference sequence). The CDR3 has 17 residues. The V gene end was trimmed by 3 bases and the J gene end by 12 bases; junction bases not matched to a gene: 22. This CDR3 is CAWRDPSSGWGRDGQFF. Written as DNA, the CDR3 is TGTGCCTGGAGGGATCCGTCTAGCGGGTGGGGAAGGGACGGGCAGTTCTTC. The entire variable domain, with the rest obtained from reference TRBV30 and TRBJ2-1, is as follows: SQTIHQWPATLVQPVGSPLSLECTVEGTSNPNLYWYRQAAGRGLQLLFYSVGIGQISSEVPQNLSASRPQDRQFILSSKKLLLSDSGFYLCAWRDPSSGWGRDGQFFGPGTRLTVL.

The chain is built from TRBV6-5 and TRBJ2-7; unclear D gene. V lost 4 bases to trimming and J lost 7 bases, with 11 bases between them. The CDR3 runs 12 residues. Germline V gene sequence: CDR1 MNHEY, CDR2 SVGAGI. CDR3 nucleotide sequence: TGTGCCAGCAGTTCCACATCCGGGGAGCAGTACTTC. Translating gives CASSSTSGEQYF.

This chain links TRBV5-4 with TRBJ2-5; 14 bases map to TRBD2. CDR3 size: 16 residues. V shed 4 bases, J shed 5 bases, and the junction held 7 bases outside the gene matches. CDR1 is SGHNT, CDR2 YYREEE, per germline (reference sequence). The CDR3 bases are TGTGCCAGCAGCATGACTAGCGGGAGGGCCACCGAGACCCAGTACTTC. Translation gives CASSMTSGRATETQYF. Supplemented by reference TRBV5-4 and TRBJ2-5, the full variable domain reads ETGVTQSPTHLIKTRGQQVTLRCSSQSGHNTVSWYQQALGQGPQFIFQYYREEENGRGNFPPRFSGLQFPNYSSELNVNALELDDSALYLCASSMTSGRATETQYFGPGTRLLVL.

In its sample, this clone was seen a few times. This chain links TRBV14 with TRBJ2-7, with no clear D. Trimming took 1 base from V and 1 from J, leaving 8 bases between them. The CDR3 is made up of 14 amino acids. The germline V gene has CDR1 SGHDN and CDR2 FVKESK. DNA of the CDR3: TGTGCCAGCAGCCAAGGGGCGTTTTCCTACGAGCAGTACTTC. Translating gives CASSQGAFSYEQYF.

This clone was observed a handful of times. This chain joins TRBV6-4 and TRBJ2-1, with 9 bases identical to TRBD2. The CDR3 is made up of 13 amino acids. Germline trimming cut 9 bases from V and 9 bases from J; bases unmatched to any gene: 9. Germline V gene data show CDR1 as MRHNA and CDR2 as SNTAGT. The CDR3 sequence is CASASGERSEQFF. Written as DNA, the CDR3 is TGTGCCAGTGCTAGCGGGGAGAGATCTGAGCAGTTCTTC.

This chain connects TRBV11-3 to TRBJ2-4; a weak D match, TRBD1 (6 bases). The germline gives CDR1 SGHNT, CDR2 YENEEA. V gave up 1 base and J gave up 5 bases, with 6 bases separating them. This CDR3 spans 13 amino acids. The CDR3 DNA reads as TGTGCCAGCAGCTTAGGACAGGAAAACATTCAGTACTTC. It yields the protein CASSLGQENIQYF. The full variable domain, with the rest looked up from reference TRBV11-3 and TRBJ2-4, is EAGVVQSPRYKIIEKKQPVAFWCNPISGHNTLYWYLQNLGQGPELLIRYENEEAVDDSQLPKDRFSAERLKGVDSTLKIQPAELGDSAVYLCASSLGQENIQYFGAGTRLSVL.

The V call is TRBV7-2, the J call TRBJ1-1; maybe TRBD1 (5 bases). CDR3 length: 16 amino acids. V lost 0 bases and J 0 bases, leaving 11 bases between the germline ends. CDR1 is SGHTA and CDR2 is FQGNSA in the germline V gene. The CDR3: CASSLASIGVNTEAFF. The CDR3 DNA sequence: TGTGCCAGCAGCTTAGCCTCGATAGGGGTGAACACTGAAGCTTTCTTT.